These 22 T cell receptor beta chains were all obtained from the same sample, sequenced in a study of cytomegalovirus exposure and HLA in healthy donors. PCR employed 60 Vbeta and 13 Jbeta primers. The protocol was immunoSEQ multiplex PCR, while the TCRdb copy is restricted to in-frame clones and leaves out a portion. The data contain 100,000 to 120,000 clones, around 74% of them singletons. The source material was PBMCs. These receptors came from a man between 40 and 49 years old in good health and CMV-seronegative.

This rearrangement joins TRBV10-2 to TRBJ2-5, with a possible D match to TRBD1 (6 bases). CDR1 is WSHSY and CDR2 is SAAADI in the germline V gene. V gave up 5 bases and J gave up 0 bases, with 10 bases separating them. The CDR3 consists of 14 residues. Written as DNA, the CDR3 is TGCGCCAGCAGTCACTACAGGGACCAAGAGACCCAGTACTTC. Translation gives CASSHYRDQETQYF.

This clone was recorded only once. The chain links TRBV9 to TRBJ2-1; 14 positions agree with TRBD2. Per germline, CDR1 SGDLS and CDR2 YYNGEE. J gave up 0 bases and V 3 bases, and 11 bases lay outside the gene matches. The CDR3 spans 20 residues. CDR3 sequence reads: CASSARGGLAGDFSYNEQFF. CDR3 in DNA: TGTGCCAGCAGCGCCCGAGGGGGACTAGCGGGGGATTTCTCCTACAATGAGCAGTTCTTC.

This clone has a handful of counts. The V gene is TRBV7-9, the J gene TRBJ2-3, with 7 nucleotides matching TRBD1. Germline V gene lookup returns CDR1 SEHNR and CDR2 FQNEAQ (reference sequence). Trimming at V came to 2 bases and at J to 2 bases, leaving 10 bases not matched to a gene. The CDR3 contains 17 residues. CDR3 sequence reads: CASSLRGQRLLTDTQYF. CDR3 coding DNA: TGTGCCAGCAGCTTAAGGGGACAGCGTCTTCTCACAGATACGCAGTATTTT.

The V gene is TRBV6-5, the J gene TRBJ2-7; tentative D call: TRBD1 (6 bases). CDR3 length: 13 amino acids. From germline, CDR1 is MNHEY and CDR2 SVGAGI. The germline V and J ends were trimmed by 6 bases and 1 base, with 10 bases remaining between them. The DNA for the CDR3 is TGTGCCAGCAGCCCTCAGGGGTCCTACGAGCAGTACTTC. It yields the protein CASSPQGSYEQYF.

This sequence joins TRBV13 and TRBJ1-3, with D possibly TRBD1 on 6 matching bases. V was clipped by 5 bases and J by 4 bases, with 9 bases between them. Germline loops: CDR1 PRHDT, CDR2 FYEKMQ (reference sequence). There are 13 residues in the CDR3. The CDR3 sequence: CASSRTVGNTIYF. As DNA, the CDR3 is TGTGCCAGCAGCCGGACAGTCGGAAACACCATATATTTT. Complete variable domain (other parts from reference TRBV13 and TRBJ1-3): AAGVIQSPRHLIKEKRETATLKCYPIPRHDTVYWYQQGPGQDPQFLISFYEKMQSDKGSIPDRFSAQQFSDYHSELNMSSLELGDSALYFCASSRTVGNTIYFGEGSWLTVV.

The V gene is TRBV29-1, the J gene TRBJ1-5; TRBD1 aligns across 7 bases. Germline V gene lookup returns CDR1 SQVTM and CDR2 ANQGSEA. The CDR3 loop spans 14 amino acids. After removal of 4 bases from V and 3 bases from J, the junction contained 6 bases not matched to a gene. CDR3: CSVVMTGTNQPQHF. CDR3 in DNA: TGCAGCGTTGTTATGACAGGGACCAATCAGCCCCAGCATTTT.

The chain uses TRBV4-3 and TRBJ2-5; D may be TRBD1 (5 bases). The better agreement between TRBJ2-7 and the DNA end casts doubt on the J call. Germline lookup yields CDR1 LGHNA and CDR2 YSLEER. The CDR3 totals 16 residues. The DNA for the CDR3 is TGCGCCAGCAGCCAAGATTTAGGGCAGGGAATTCGCGAGCAGTACTTC. This sequence encodes CASSQDLGQGIREQYF.

The J gene is TRBJ2-5, the V gene TRBV30, with D possibly matching TRBD2 (6 bases). The end of the DNA fits TRBJ2-7 better, so the J call may be wrong. In germline, CDR1 is GTSNPN, CDR2 SVGIG (reference sequence). This CDR3 contains 14 residues. CDR3 nucleotide sequence: TGTGCCTGGAGCGAGGGGACGGGGGACTACGAGCAGTACTTC. Amino acid sequence: CAWSEGTGDYEQYF.

The chain couples TRBV4-2 to TRBJ1-5, with D unclear. CDR3 length: 12 residues. Germline loops: CDR1 LGHNA, CDR2 YNFKEQ. V gave up 0 bases and J gave up 9 bases, with 6 bases separating them. CDR3 sequence: CASSQDSGPQHF. The CDR3 DNA follows: TGTGCCAGCAGCCAAGATTCAGGGCCCCAGCATTTT.

This clone has just one count. This chain joins TRBV7-2 and TRBJ1-3; tentatively, D is TRBD1 (6 bases). Looked up from germline, CDR1 is SGHTA and CDR2 is FQGNSA. The length of the CDR3 is 14 residues. Trimming left V 4 bases short and J 5 bases short, with 12 bases between. As DNA, the CDR3 is TGTGCCAGCAGCTCGCAGGGGAGCCGAAACACCATATATTTT. This encodes CASSSQGSRNTIYF.

The J gene is TRBJ2-7, the V gene TRBV2; 10 bases agree with TRBD1. After removal of 8 bases from V and 7 bases from J, the junction contained 8 bases not matched to a gene. This CDR3 comprises 13 residues. From germline, CDR1 is SNHLY and CDR2 FYNNEI. CDR3: CASLGTGVVEQYF. CDR3 bases: TGTGCCAGCCTGGGGACAGGGGTAGTAGAGCAGTACTTC.

This sequence joins TRBV4-1 and TRBJ2-1, with TRBD2 matching 9 bases. J was trimmed by 4 bases and V by 0 bases; bases with no gene match: 4. CDR1 and CDR2 (germline): MGHRA, YSYEKL. The length of the CDR3 is 16 residues. The chain's CDR3 is CASSQEASGEYNEQFF. CDR3 coding DNA: TGCGCCAGCAGCCAAGAGGCTAGCGGGGAGTACAATGAGCAGTTCTTC.

The chain is built from TRBV6-4 and TRBJ2-1; D call uncertain. Trimming left V 2 bases short and J 5 bases short, with 7 bases between. The CDR3 spans 13 residues. Germline loops: CDR1 MRHNA, CDR2 SNTAGT. The chain's CDR3 is CASSDAANNEQFF. The DNA of the CDR3 is TGTGCCAGCAGTGACGCGGCTAACAATGAGCAGTTCTTC.

The chain uses TRBV15 and TRBJ2-5, with 11 bases aligning to TRBD2. Germline trimming cut 0 bases from V and 3 bases from J; bases unmatched to any gene: 12. Germline V CDR1 and CDR2: LNHNV, YYDKDF (reference sequence). The CDR3 loop spans 19 amino acids. CDR3 sequence reads: CATSRDWGTGTSGEETQYF. CDR3 in DNA: TGTGCCACCAGCAGAGATTGGGGGACAGGGACTAGCGGAGAAGAGACCCAGTACTTC. The full variable domain, completed using reference TRBV15 and TRBJ2-5, is DAMVIQNPRYQVTQFGKPVTLSCSQTLNHNVMYWYQQKSSQAPKLLFHYYDKDFNNEADTPDNFQSRRPNTSFCFLDIRSPGLGDTAMYLCATSRDWGTGTSGEETQYFGPGTRLLVL.

DNA of the CDR3: TGTGCCAGCAGCCCTCTCATCGGGACCAAAAACATTCAGTACTTC. Translated, it gives CASSPLIGTKNIQYF. The rearrangement joins TRBV11-3 to TRBJ2-4; weak D call: TRBD2 (5 bases). Germline V gene sequence: CDR1 SGHNT, CDR2 YENEEA. The V end was cut by 5 bases, the J end by 2 bases, with 13 bases between. The CDR3 is made up of 15 amino acids.

The rearrangement links TRBV19 to TRBJ1-4; possible D gene TRBD1, 5 bases. The CDR3 spans 15 residues. V lost 6 bases to trimming and J lost 3 bases, with 14 bases between them. Germline assignment: CDR1 LNHDA and CDR2 SQIVND (reference sequence). CDR3 nucleotides: TGTGCCAGTAGAGGGCAGGGCTGGTCTAATGAAAAACTGTTTTTT. Protein product: CASRGQGWSNEKLFF.

The chain recombines TRBV4-1 with TRBJ2-4; 11 nucleotides align to TRBD2. Germline V gene data show CDR1 as MGHRA and CDR2 as YSYEKL. This CDR3 has 19 residues. Trimming took 3 bases from V and 0 from J; bases not matched to a gene: 10. In DNA, the CDR3 is TGCGCCAGCAGCCACCTGCTAGCGGGGGGTACATTAGCCAAAAACATTCAGTACTTC. As protein: CASSHLLAGGTLAKNIQYF.

This sequence joins TRBV18 and TRBJ2-1; TRBD2 matches 10 bases. Germline CDR1 KGHSH, CDR2 LQKENI. The CDR3 has 15 residues. V shed 3 bases, J shed 9 bases, and the junction held 8 bases outside the gene matches. CDR3 nucleotides: TGTGCCAGCTCACCGAGAACTAGCGGGAAGGTTGAGCAGTTCTTC. This sequence encodes CASSPRTSGKVEQFF.

The CDR3 sequence is CASSQGSHLNTPGLAVYNEQFF. CDR3 coding DNA: TGCGCCAGCAGCCAAGGTAGTCACCTTAACACCCCAGGACTAGCGGTGTACAATGAGCAGTTCTTC. The gene calls are TRBV4-3 and TRBJ2-1, with 10 positions matching TRBD2. The CDR3 is 22 amino acids. Per germline, CDR1 LGHNA and CDR2 YSLEER. J was trimmed by 4 bases and V by 1 base; bases with no gene match: 22.

The gene calls are TRBV6-5 and TRBJ2-3, with a weak D call TRBD2 (5 bases). V was shortened by 2 bases and J by 6 bases, with 12 bases between the two germline ends. The CDR3 loop spans 14 amino acids. The germline CDR1 and CDR2 sequences are MNHEY and SVGAGI. CDR3 sequence (DNA): TGTGCCAGCAGTTACGAGGGAATTGGGGATACGCAGTATTTT. Its translation: CASSYEGIGDTQYF.

V is TRBV15 and J is TRBJ1-4; D uncertain. V was shortened by 7 bases and J by 4 bases, with 7 bases between the two germline ends. Germline CDR1 reads LNHNV; CDR2 reads YYDKDF (reference sequence). This CDR3 is built from 12 residues. Here the CDR3 DNA reads TGTGCCACCATGCGGCATAATGAAAAACTGTTTTTT. As protein: CATMRHNEKLFF. Supplemented by reference TRBV15 and TRBJ1-4, the full variable domain reads DAMVIQNPRYQVTQFGKPVTLSCSQTLNHNVMYWYQQKSSQAPKLLFHYYDKDFNNEADTPDNFQSRRPNTSFCFLDIRSPGLGDTAMYLCATMRHNEKLFFGSGTQLSVL.

This chain joins TRBV19 and TRBJ2-1, with TRBD2 matching 10 bases. The CDR3 sequence is 20 residues long. V lost 3 bases to trimming and J lost 0 bases; unmatched junction nucleotides: 14. Germline CDR1 reads LNHDA; CDR2 reads SQIVND (reference sequence). CDR3 residues: CASSIWVSSGRASSYNEQFF. In DNA, the CDR3 is TGTGCCAGTAGTATTTGGGTTTCCAGCGGGAGGGCGAGCTCCTACAATGAGCAGTTCTTC.